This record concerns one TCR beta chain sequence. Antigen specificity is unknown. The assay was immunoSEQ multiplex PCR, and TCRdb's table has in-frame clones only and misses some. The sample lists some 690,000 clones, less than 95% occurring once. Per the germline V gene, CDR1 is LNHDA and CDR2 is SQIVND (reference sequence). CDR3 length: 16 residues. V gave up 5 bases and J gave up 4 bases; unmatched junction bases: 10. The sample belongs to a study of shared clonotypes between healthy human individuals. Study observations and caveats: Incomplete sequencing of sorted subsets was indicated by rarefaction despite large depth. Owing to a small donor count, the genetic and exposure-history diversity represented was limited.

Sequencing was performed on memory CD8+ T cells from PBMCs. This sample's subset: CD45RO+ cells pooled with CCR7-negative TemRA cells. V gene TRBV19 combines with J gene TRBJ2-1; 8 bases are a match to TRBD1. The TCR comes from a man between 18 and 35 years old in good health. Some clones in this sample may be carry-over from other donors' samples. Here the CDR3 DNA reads TGTGCCAGTAGTGCGCGACAGGGGCCCATATACAATGAGCAGTTCTTC. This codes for CASSARQGPIYNEQFF.